This T cell receptor beta chain was captured in a study of cytomegalovirus exposure and HLA in healthy donors. Overall study findings and caveats: Of the V segments, some could not be distinguished, including TRBV6-2 and TRBV6-3, and were excluded. What a later analysis showed was that several of the most significant clusters appeared linked to common viral pathogens. Follow-up analysis later connected one missense variant in DCLRE1C with trimming of TCR beta V- and J-genes.

Germline V gene data show CDR1 as LNHDA and CDR2 as SQIVND (reference sequence). The CDR3 extends over 13 amino acids. Losses at the gene ends were 5 bases for V and 5 bases for J; bases not matched to a gene: 3. As concerns this clone: Its antigen is not identified.

Both 60 Vbeta primers and 13 Jbeta primers went into the PCR. Original analysis: In a later analysis, the count reached 80 million or so unique TCR beta chains, with 9 million to 11 million shared. Measured with immunoSEQ multiplex PCR; TCRdb has only the in-frame clones, and not every one. That table furnishes V, J and clone size, whereas the DNA furnished D and trimming. The data contain approximately 92,000 clones, just under 70% of them seen just once; the ten biggest clones take up 2.5% to 3%. Sequencing was done on a sample of PBMCs. V and J are TRBV19 and TRBJ2-3, with 8 bases lining up with TRBD1. The clonotype was recovered from a man aged 50 to 59 in good health and CMV-seronegative. The CDR3 coding sequence is TGTGCCAGTAGTTTGACAGGGGAAGATACGCAGTATTTT. Protein sequence: CASSLTGEDTQYF.